This T cell receptor beta chain derives from a study of blood T cell repertoires in COVID-19. Study-level background: The United States, Italy and Spain were the sources of the acute and convalescent COVID-19 samples. The analysed material was cDNA or gDNA that came from T cells, B-cell-depleted T cells, or PBMCs.

This CDR3 spans 15 amino acids. V was shortened by 1 base and J by 6 bases, with 10 bases between the two germline ends. Germline V gene lookup returns CDR1 LGHNA and CDR2 YNFKEQ. Per the original methods: Counts of nucleated cells, estimated from reference gene primer amplification, were obtained. TCRdb's table, derived via immunoSEQ multiplex PCR, lists solely in-frame clones and lacks some. V and J calls and clone size are as listed in that table; D and trimming were resolved from the DNA. In the table there are about 98,000 clones, roughly 87% of which are singletons. Patients at the Seattle site were enrolled during active infection and followed longitudinally.

The sequence was collected from a woman aged 45-59 years with COVID-19, enrolled during active disease. The sequenced sample consisted of peripheral blood. The chain employs TRBV4-2 and TRBJ1-6; maybe TRBD1 (5 bases). Here the CDR3 DNA reads TGTGCCAGCAGCCAAGCCACAGGTGTTAATTCACCCCTCCACTTT. Translation: CASSQATGVNSPLHF.